A single sample gave rise to the 3 T cell receptor beta chains below, sequenced in a study of Tregs in tolerant kidney transplant recipients. TCRdb's copy holds only in-frame clones and misses some; the assay was immunoSEQ multiplex PCR. The sample consists of tens of thousands of clones, around nine tenths of them appearing once. Sequencing input: CD8+ T cells from blood. The receptors originated from a human donor in good health.

V is TRBV7-3 and J is TRBJ2-2, with D hard to call. V dropped 6 bases and J dropped 3 bases, with 8 bases sitting between them. This CDR3 is built from 13 residues. Germline V gene data show CDR1 as SGHTA and CDR2 as FQGTGA. The CDR3 here is CASRSRDTGELFF. The CDR3 nucleotides are TGTGCCAGCAGATCAAGGGACACCGGGGAGCTGTTTTTT.

The chain combines TRBV6-5 with TRBJ2-1; D gene uncertain. There are 15 residues in the CDR3. V lost 1 base and J lost 2, with 9 bases in between. Per germline, CDR1 MNHEY and CDR2 SVGAGI. The CDR3 spells CASSYLAGPYNEQFF. In DNA, the CDR3 is TGTGCCAGCAGTTACTTAGCAGGACCCTACAATGAGCAGTTCTTC.

This chain uses TRBV5-1 with TRBJ2-3; D is undetermined. The CDR3 covers 15 residues. Trimming cost V 2 bases and J 1 base, with 11 bases left between them. Germline V gives CDR1 SGHRS, CDR2 YFSETQ. The CDR3 DNA follows: TGCGCCAGCAGCTTCCTGGAACGAGGCACAGATACGCAGTATTTT. As protein: CASSFLERGTDTQYF.